This T cell receptor beta chain emerged from a study of T cell responses to AZD1222 COVID-19 vaccine. Only in-frame clones appear in the TCRdb table, and some are missing; sequencing was by immunoSEQ multiplex PCR. The table shows about 66,000 clones, with roughly nine tenths occurring only once. Sequenced material: peripheral blood, taken on day 0 of AZD1222 vaccination. The source of this sequence is an adult in good health.

The CDR3 is CASLSYGTDTQYF. The CDR3 nucleotides read TGTGCCAGTCTTTCCTACGGCACAGATACGCAGTATTTT. The chain has TRBV2 and TRBJ2-3; D ambiguous. V was pared by 9 bases and J by 1 base, with 11 bases between. The germline gives CDR1 SNHLY, CDR2 FYNNEI. This CDR3 spans 13 amino acids.